This is a list of T cell receptor beta chains from one sample in a study of shared clonotypes between healthy human individuals. Using immunoSEQ multiplex PCR, the repertoire was profiled, and TCRdb retains in-frame clones only, with some absent. Altogether a few million clones are present, more than 90% being singletons, with the ten largest covering 0.1% to 0.15%. The material sequenced was naive CD4+ T cells sorted from blood. These receptors were collected from a man aged 18 to 29 in good health. The CDR3 runs from the conserved cysteine through the conserved F or W. Fields, in order: V gene, J gene, clone size, D gene, CDR3 DNA, CDR3 protein. D genes are given only for firm matches. A row's size may be missing; if present it is once, few, many or a size class.

V gene: TRBV2; J gene: TRBJ1-4; clone size: -; D gene: TRBD1; CDR3 DNA: TGTGCCAGCAGGGGACAGAATCGGGAAAAACTGTTTTTT; CDR3 protein: CASRGQNREKLFF
V gene: TRBV9; J gene: TRBJ2-3; clone size: -; D gene: -; CDR3 DNA: TGTGCCAGCAGCGTCTGGAGCCGGCATGAAGCAGATACGCAGTATTTT; CDR3 protein: CASSVWSRHEADTQYF
V gene: TRBV30; J gene: TRBJ1-5; clone size: -; D gene: -; CDR3 DNA: TGTGCCTGGAGTACTAAGAGCAATCAGCCCCAGCATTTT; CDR3 protein: CAWSTKSNQPQHF
V gene: TRBV10-2; J gene: TRBJ2-7; clone size: -; D gene: TRBD2; CDR3 DNA: TGCGCCAGCAGTGATTTTTTAGCGGGAGGGGGCGAGCAGTACTTC; CDR3 protein: CASSDFLAGGGEQYF
V gene: TRBV9; J gene: TRBJ2-2; clone size: -; D gene: -; CDR3 DNA: TGTGCCAGCAGCCCCCAAAGGTCTAACACCGGGGAGCTGTTTTTT; CDR3 protein: CASSPQRSNTGELFF
V gene: TRBV7-9; J gene: TRBJ1-2; clone size: -; D gene: TRBD1; CDR3 DNA: TGTGCCAGCAGCAGCGACAGGGGGCATTATGGCTACACCTTC; CDR3 protein: CASSSDRGHYGYTF
V gene: TRBV7-2; J gene: TRBJ2-7; clone size: -; D gene: -; CDR3 DNA: TGTGCCAGCAGCTCGCGGGCCTGGGCCTACGAGCAGTACTTC; CDR3 protein: CASSSRAWAYEQYF
V gene: TRBV5-4; J gene: TRBJ2-7; clone size: -; D gene: -; CDR3 DNA: TGTGCCAGCAGCTTGGCTGGATCAAGCTCCTACGAGCAGTACTTC; CDR3 protein: CASSLAGSSSYEQYF
V gene: TRBV30; J gene: TRBJ1-6; clone size: -; D gene: -; CDR3 DNA: TGTGCCTGGAGTGACAGGGTAGTTTCACCCCTCCACTTT; CDR3 protein: CAWSDRVVSPLHF
V gene: TRBV7-9; J gene: TRBJ1-2; clone size: -; D gene: -; CDR3 DNA: TGTGCCAGCAGCTTAAAGACAGCCCCGGCTTGGGGCTACACCTTC; CDR3 protein: CASSLKTAPAWGYTF
V gene: TRBV10-3; J gene: TRBJ2-2; clone size: once; D gene: -; CDR3 DNA: TGTGCCATCAGTCCCGGGCGGAGCGGGCACACCGGGGAGCTGTTTTTT; CDR3 protein: CAISPGRSGHTGELFF
V gene: TRBV11-2; J gene: TRBJ2-5; clone size: -; D gene: -; CDR3 DNA: TGTGCCAGCAGCTTAGATGGTTCTAGACCGGAGACCCAGTACTTC; CDR3 protein: CASSLDGSRPETQYF
V gene: TRBV4-1; J gene: TRBJ2-3; clone size: once; D gene: -; CDR3 DNA: TGCGCCAGCAGCCAAGGAAGGGACGCAGATACGCAGTATTTT; CDR3 protein: CASSQGRDADTQYF
V gene: TRBV19; J gene: TRBJ1-2; clone size: -; D gene: TRBD1; CDR3 DNA: TGTGCCAGTAGTCTTGGGACAGGGATGGGGGAGGGCTACACCTTC; CDR3 protein: CASSLGTGMGEGYTF
V gene: TRBV7-3; J gene: TRBJ1-1; clone size: -; D gene: -; CDR3 DNA: TGTGCCAGCAGCTTATTTAAAGGCGCTGAAGCTTTCTTT; CDR3 protein: CASSLFKGAEAFF
V gene: TRBV6-4; J gene: TRBJ1-2; clone size: -; D gene: -; CDR3 DNA: TGTGCCAGCCGAGAGGTAGACAGTGGCCACTATGGCTACACCTTC; CDR3 protein: CASREVDSGHYGYTF
V gene: TRBV7-2; J gene: TRBJ2-5; clone size: -; D gene: -; CDR3 DNA: TGTGCCAGCAGCTTCCTTTGGGCAGGTCAAGAGACCCAGTACTTC; CDR3 protein: CASSFLWAGQETQYF
V gene: TRBV7-2; J gene: TRBJ1-1; clone size: -; D gene: -; CDR3 DNA: TGTGCCAGCAGCGGTTATATGAACACTGAAGCTTTCTTT; CDR3 protein: CASSGYMNTEAFF
V gene: TRBV29-1; J gene: TRBJ1-1; clone size: -; D gene: -; CDR3 DNA: TGCAGCGTTGAGGTTCCGGGGGTGAACACTGAAGCTTTCTTT; CDR3 protein: CSVEVPGVNTEAFF
V gene: TRBV19; J gene: TRBJ1-2; clone size: -; D gene: TRBD1; CDR3 DNA: TGTGCCAGTAGTATGGACAGGCTCGGGGGCTACACCTTC; CDR3 protein: CASSMDRLGGYTF
V gene: TRBV7-2; J gene: TRBJ2-2; clone size: -; D gene: -; CDR3 DNA: TGTGCCAGCAGCCAGAGGACTGCTTACACCGGGGAGCTGTTTTTT; CDR3 protein: CASSQRTAYTGELFF
V gene: TRBV5-4; J gene: TRBJ2-2; clone size: once; D gene: -; CDR3 DNA: TGTGCCAGCAGCTTGGCGCCCGCGAACACCGGGGAGCTGTTTTTT; CDR3 protein: CASSLAPANTGELFF
V gene: TRBV18; J gene: TRBJ2-7; clone size: -; D gene: -; CDR3 DNA: TGTGCCAGCTCACCTCTAGGGGGGCAGTACTTC; CDR3 protein: CASSPLGGQYF
V gene: TRBV18; J gene: TRBJ1-5; clone size: -; D gene: TRBD1; CDR3 DNA: TGTGCCAGCTCCTCAGGGGGCCCTAGCAATCAGCCCCAGCATTTT; CDR3 protein: CASSSGGPSNQPQHF
V gene: TRBV6-5; J gene: TRBJ2-7; clone size: -; D gene: -; CDR3 DNA: TGTGCCAGCACGATCAGGGACGAGCAGTACTTC; CDR3 protein: CASTIRDEQYF
V gene: TRBV6-5; J gene: TRBJ1-2; clone size: -; D gene: TRBD1; CDR3 DNA: TGTGCCAGCAGTCTGGGACAGGAGAACTATGGCTACACCTTC; CDR3 protein: CASSLGQENYGYTF
V gene: TRBV14; J gene: TRBJ2-2; clone size: -; D gene: TRBD1; CDR3 DNA: TGTGCCAGCAGAAATACCGGGACAGGAGTCACCGGGGAGCTGTTTTTT; CDR3 protein: CASRNTGTGVTGELFF
V gene: TRBV7-2; J gene: TRBJ2-7; clone size: once; D gene: -; CDR3 DNA: TGTGCCAGCAGCCCTCTCGGGGGCTCCTACGAGCAGTACTTC; CDR3 protein: CASSPLGGSYEQYF
V gene: TRBV19; J gene: TRBJ2-3; clone size: -; D gene: -; CDR3 DNA: TGTGCCAGTAGCAGGACTGCCCCTAGCACAGATACGCAGTATTTT; CDR3 protein: CASSRTAPSTDTQYF
V gene: TRBV19; J gene: TRBJ2-5; clone size: -; D gene: TRBD2; CDR3 DNA: TGTGCCAGTAGTGGGTATAGCGGGACCCAAGAGACCCAGTACTTC; CDR3 protein: CASSGYSGTQETQYF
V gene: TRBV7-2; J gene: TRBJ1-4; clone size: -; D gene: TRBD1; CDR3 DNA: TGTGCCAGCAGCGACGGACAGGGGGGCGAAAAACTGTTTTTT; CDR3 protein: CASSDGQGGEKLFF
V gene: TRBV6-5; J gene: TRBJ2-2; clone size: once; D gene: -; CDR3 DNA: TGTGCCAGCAGCCTTCTGGGATCCGGGGGCGGGGAGCTGTTTTTT; CDR3 protein: CASSLLGSGGGELFF
V gene: TRBV5-1; J gene: TRBJ2-7; clone size: -; D gene: -; CDR3 DNA: TGCGCCAGCACCGGGGCGGGGCCGCGTGGGAGCGAGCAGTACTTC; CDR3 protein: CASTGAGPRGSEQYF
V gene: TRBV30; J gene: TRBJ2-7; clone size: -; D gene: -; CDR3 DNA: TGTGCCTGGAGAAGTAGCGGACCCTACGAGCAGTACTTC; CDR3 protein: CAWRSSGPYEQYF
V gene: TRBV7-2; J gene: TRBJ1-6; clone size: -; D gene: -; CDR3 DNA: TGTGCCAGCAGCTTAGAACAGGGTAATAATTCACCCCTCCACTTT; CDR3 protein: CASSLEQGNNSPLHF
V gene: TRBV27; J gene: TRBJ1-2; clone size: -; D gene: -; CDR3 DNA: TGTGCCAGCAGTTTCTCGTATCTGGGCGGAGGAAACTATGGCTACACCTTC; CDR3 protein: CASSFSYLGGGNYGYTF
V gene: TRBV10-3; J gene: TRBJ2-7; clone size: -; D gene: TRBD1; CDR3 DNA: TGTGCCATCAGTGAGTCGAGGGGACAGGGAGCTACCTACGAGCAGTACTTC; CDR3 protein: CAISESRGQGATYEQYF
V gene: TRBV30; J gene: TRBJ2-1; clone size: -; D gene: TRBD2; CDR3 DNA: TGTGCCTGGAGTGTCACCAGGACTAGCGGTTTATACTCCTACAATGAGCAGTTCTTC; CDR3 protein: CAWSVTRTSGLYSYNEQFF
V gene: TRBV5-4; J gene: TRBJ2-3; clone size: -; D gene: -; CDR3 DNA: TGTGCCAGCAGCTCCAGTCCGACAGATCCCCCAGATACGCAGTATTTT; CDR3 protein: CASSSSPTDPPDTQYF
V gene: TRBV7-2; J gene: TRBJ1-2; clone size: once; D gene: -; CDR3 DNA: TGTGCCAGCAGCTTAGAAGGCGCCGGCTATGGCTACACCTTC; CDR3 protein: CASSLEGAGYGYTF
V gene: TRBV7-6; J gene: TRBJ2-7; clone size: -; D gene: TRBD1; CDR3 DNA: TGTGCCAGCAGCTTACGGGACAGGGACGGCGAGCAGTACTTC; CDR3 protein: CASSLRDRDGEQYF
V gene: TRBV4-1; J gene: TRBJ2-1; clone size: -; D gene: TRBD2; CDR3 DNA: TGCGCCAGCAGCCAACCTAGCGGGAACTCCTACAATGAGCAGTTCTTC; CDR3 protein: CASSQPSGNSYNEQFF
V gene: TRBV30; J gene: TRBJ2-7; clone size: -; D gene: -; CDR3 DNA: TGTGCCTGGAGTCCCGCGGGAAGGGAATACGAGCAGTACTTC; CDR3 protein: CAWSPAGREYEQYF
V gene: TRBV6-5; J gene: TRBJ1-1; clone size: once; D gene: TRBD1; CDR3 DNA: TGTGCCAGCAGTACTCCCGGGACAGGGGGCACTGAAGCTTTCTTT; CDR3 protein: CASSTPGTGGTEAFF
V gene: TRBV12-2; J gene: TRBJ1-1; clone size: -; D gene: -; CDR3 DNA: TGTGCAAGTCGCTTAGCGGCTAACACTGAAGCTTTCTTT; CDR3 protein: CASRLAANTEAFF
V gene: TRBV5-1; J gene: TRBJ1-1; clone size: -; D gene: TRBD1; CDR3 DNA: TGCGCCAGCAGCATACAGGGGAACGCTGAAGCTTTCTTT; CDR3 protein: CASSIQGNAEAFF
V gene: TRBV11-2; J gene: TRBJ1-6; clone size: -; D gene: -; CDR3 DNA: TGTGCCAGCAGCTTTACAGGGCTTAATTCACCCCTCCACTTT; CDR3 protein: CASSFTGLNSPLHF
V gene: TRBV25-1; J gene: TRBJ2-7; clone size: -; D gene: -; CDR3 DNA: TGTGCCAGCAGTGAATTGGACAAATACGAGCAGTACTTC; CDR3 protein: CASSELDKYEQYF
V gene: TRBV19; J gene: TRBJ2-3; clone size: -; D gene: TRBD2; CDR3 DNA: TGTGCCAGTAGTATCGGCGGGAGGGAACGAGATACGCAGTATTTT; CDR3 protein: CASSIGGRERDTQYF
V gene: TRBV6-5; J gene: TRBJ2-7; clone size: -; D gene: -; CDR3 DNA: TGTGCCAGCAGTCGGTACGGCGACGAGCAGTACTTC; CDR3 protein: CASSRYGDEQYF
V gene: TRBV6-6; J gene: TRBJ2-7; clone size: -; D gene: -; CDR3 DNA: TGTGCCAGCAGCCGACCAATAACGGACGGCGGCTACGAGCAGTACTTC; CDR3 protein: CASSRPITDGGYEQYF
V gene: TRBV19; J gene: TRBJ1-4; clone size: -; D gene: -; CDR3 DNA: TGTGCCAGTAGTATGTCGGGCCCGAATGAAAAACTGTTTTTT; CDR3 protein: CASSMSGPNEKLFF